The T cell receptor (beta chain) described here comes from a study of identifying expanded T cells in peripheral blood. Germline assignment: CDR1 KGHSH and CDR2 LQKENI. The CDR3 spans 14 residues. V dropped 1 base and J dropped 7 bases, with 10 bases sitting between them. The study, taken as a whole, reports: Technical replicates showed approximately 1.2 changed clones; approximately 2 weeks 15 to 20; four weeks 19. Across healthy donors, higher total template counts meant significantly greater approximately 2-week count variance.

Some clones are missing from TCRdb's copy, which holds only in-frame ones; the method was immunoSEQ multiplex PCR. The data show around 130,000 clones, 65% to 90% seen once. As for this clone: The antigen remains undetermined.

The sequenced sample was blood. V usage is TRBV18 and J usage is TRBJ1-4; D gene uncertain. This clonotype was sampled from a person aged 18-69 years in good health. The CDR3 is CASSPLGFGEKLFF. The CDR3, as DNA: TGTGCCAGCTCACCACTTGGGTTCGGTGAAAAACTGTTTTTT.